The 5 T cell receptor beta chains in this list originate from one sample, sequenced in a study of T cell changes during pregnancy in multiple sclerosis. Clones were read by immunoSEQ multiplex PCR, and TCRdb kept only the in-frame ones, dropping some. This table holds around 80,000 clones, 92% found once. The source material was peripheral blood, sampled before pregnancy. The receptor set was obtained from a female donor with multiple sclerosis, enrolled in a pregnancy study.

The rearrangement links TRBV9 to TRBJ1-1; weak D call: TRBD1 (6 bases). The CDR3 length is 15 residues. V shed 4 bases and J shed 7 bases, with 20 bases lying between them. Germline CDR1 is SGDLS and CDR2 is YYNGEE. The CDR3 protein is CASSPPRGTYSEAFF. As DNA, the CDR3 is TGTGCCAGCAGCCCCCCGAGGGGGACCTACAGTGAAGCTTTCTTT. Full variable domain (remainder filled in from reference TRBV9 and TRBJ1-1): DSGVTQTPKHLITATGQRVTLRCSPRSGDLSVYWYQQSLDQGLQFLIQYYNGEERAKGNILERFSAQQFPDLHSELNLSSLELGDSALYFCASSPPRGTYSEAFFGQGTRLTVV.

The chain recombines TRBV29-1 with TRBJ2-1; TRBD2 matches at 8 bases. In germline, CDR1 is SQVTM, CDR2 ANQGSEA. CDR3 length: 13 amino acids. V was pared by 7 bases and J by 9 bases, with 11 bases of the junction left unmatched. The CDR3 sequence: CSGAIAGYGEQFF. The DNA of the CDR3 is TGCAGCGGGGCGATAGCGGGATATGGTGAGCAGTTCTTC.

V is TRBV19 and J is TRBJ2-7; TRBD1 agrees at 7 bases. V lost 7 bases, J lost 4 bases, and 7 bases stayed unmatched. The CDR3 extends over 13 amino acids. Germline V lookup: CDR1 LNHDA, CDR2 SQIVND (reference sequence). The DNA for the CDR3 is TGTGCCAGTACCCGACAGGGCGGATACGAGCAGTACTTC. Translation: CASTRQGGYEQYF.

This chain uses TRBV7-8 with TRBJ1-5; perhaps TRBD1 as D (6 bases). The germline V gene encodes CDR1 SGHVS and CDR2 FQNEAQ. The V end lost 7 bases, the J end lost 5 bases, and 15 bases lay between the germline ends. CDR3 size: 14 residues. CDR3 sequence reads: CASTQRGGDQPQHF. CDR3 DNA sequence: TGTGCCAGCACCCAGAGGGGGGGGGATCAGCCCCAGCATTTT.

CDR3 sequence: CASSLELAGPYEQYF. CDR3 nucleotide sequence: TGTGCCAGCAGCTTAGAGCTAGCGGGGCCCTACGAGCAGTACTTC. This rearrangement joins TRBV7-2 to TRBJ2-7; TRBD2 agrees at 9 bases. The CDR3 sequence is 15 residues long. The germline CDR1 and CDR2 sequences are SGHTA and FQGNSA. J was trimmed by 2 bases and V by 1 base; bases with no gene match: 3.